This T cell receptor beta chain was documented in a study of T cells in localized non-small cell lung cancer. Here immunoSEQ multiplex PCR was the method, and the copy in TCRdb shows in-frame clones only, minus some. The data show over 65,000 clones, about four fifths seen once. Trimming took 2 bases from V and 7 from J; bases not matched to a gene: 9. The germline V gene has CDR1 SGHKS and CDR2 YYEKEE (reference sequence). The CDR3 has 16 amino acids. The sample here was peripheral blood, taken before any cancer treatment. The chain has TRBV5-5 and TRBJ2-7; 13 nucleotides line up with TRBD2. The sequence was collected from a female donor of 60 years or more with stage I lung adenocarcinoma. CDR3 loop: CASSFFGTSGTREQYF. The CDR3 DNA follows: TGTGCCAGCAGCTTCTTCGGGACTAGCGGGACAAGAGAGCAGTACTTC. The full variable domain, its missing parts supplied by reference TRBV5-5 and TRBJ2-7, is DAGVTQSPTHLIKTRGQQVTLRCSPISGHKSVSWYQQVLGQGPQFIFQYYEKEERGRGNFPDRFSARQFPNYSSELNVNALLLGDSALYLCASSFFGTSGTREQYFGPGTRLTVT.